These 9 T cell receptor beta chains originate from one sample sequenced in a study of siplizumab effects on memory and regulatory T cells. Method: immunoSEQ multiplex PCR; TCRdb's copy keeps in-frame clones and lacks some. Among over 85,000 clones listed, around nine tenths were seen once. Sequencing used CD4+ T cells sorted from blood. These receptors were obtained from a human donor in good health.

This clone occurred a few times. This sequence joins TRBV5-1 and TRBJ1-2; D is ambiguous. Germline CDR1 and CDR2: SGHRS and YFSETQ. Between the trimmed V and J ends, which lost 4 bases and 4 bases, there was a span of 8 bases. CDR3 size: 12 residues. The CDR3 is CASSGEFYGYTF. The CDR3 bases are TGCGCCAGCAGCGGGGAGTTCTATGGCTACACCTTC.

The chain couples TRBV4-1 to TRBJ2-3; possibly TRBD1 for D (5 bases). The CDR3 has 14 residues. CDR1 MGHRA and CDR2 YSYEKL come from the germline V gene. Between the trimmed V and J ends, which lost 6 bases and 7 bases, there was a span of 17 bases. The CDR3: CASRGAEWGHTQYF. CDR3 sequence (DNA): TGCGCCAGCAGAGGGGCGGAGTGGGGCCATACGCAGTATTTT.

The chain uses TRBV10-2 and TRBJ1-5; D not certain. V gave up 0 bases and J gave up 7 bases, with 10 bases separating them. The CDR3 covers 14 residues. Germline V gene data show CDR1 as WSHSY and CDR2 as SAAADI. For the CDR3, the DNA is TGCGCCAGCAGTGAGTCGAAGGGCTGGCAGCCCCAGCATTTT. It is translated as CASSESKGWQPQHF.

The rearrangement links TRBV9 to TRBJ2-1; D possibly corresponds to TRBD2 (6 bases). Trimming removed 0 bases at V and 7 bases at J, with 14 bases between. The CDR3 length is 15 residues. The germline gives CDR1 SGDLS, CDR2 YYNGEE. CDR3 sequence (DNA): TGTGCCAGCAGCGTAGCGGGAGCGACAATAAATGAGCAGTTCTTC. Protein: CASSVAGATINEQFF.

Only one count was recorded for this clone. The chain is built from TRBV7-8 and TRBJ2-2; 7 bases fit TRBD1. This CDR3 has 15 residues. Germline CDR1 is SGHVS and CDR2 is FQNEAQ. V lost 1 base to trimming and J lost 1 base; unmatched junction nucleotides: 0. The CDR3, as DNA: TGTGCCAGCAGCTTAGGACAGGGGAACACCGGGGAGCTGTTTTTT. Encoded protein: CASSLGQGNTGELFF.

The chain couples TRBV7-8 to TRBJ2-1; D not resolved. Germline values: CDR1 SGHVS, CDR2 FQNEAQ. CDR3 length: 15 amino acids. Trimming pared 4 bases from V and 6 bases from J, leaving 16 bases between. This CDR3 is CASSSRIHHGNEQFF. CDR3 DNA sequence: TGTGCCAGCAGCTCCCGCATCCACCACGGCAATGAGCAGTTCTTC.

The gene calls are TRBV20-1 and TRBJ1-2, with D hard to call. The CDR3 runs 11 residues. From germline, CDR1 is DFQATT and CDR2 SNEGSKA (reference sequence). The germline V and J ends were trimmed by 2 bases and 5 bases, with 6 bases remaining between them. CDR3 sequence (DNA): TGCAGTGCTAGATACGGGTATGGCTACACCTTC. The encoded protein is CSARYGYGYTF.

J is TRBJ1-3 and V is TRBV2, with D tentatively TRBD1 (5 bases). Looked up from germline, CDR1 is SNHLY and CDR2 is FYNNEI. The CDR3 extends over 16 amino acids. Between the trimmed V and J ends, which lost 2 bases and 2 bases, there was a span of 13 bases. The CDR3 protein is CASSEQGNVAGNTIYF. CDR3 sequence (DNA): TGTGCCAGCAGTGAACAGGGCAACGTTGCTGGAAACACCATATATTTT.

The rearrangement uses TRBV5-4 and TRBJ2-7; the match to TRBD1 covers 8 bases. V dropped 0 bases and J dropped 3; count of bases not matched to a gene: 2. Germline V gives CDR1 SGHNT, CDR2 YYREEE (reference sequence). The CDR3 consists of 14 residues. The CDR3 bases are TGTGCCAGCAGCTTGGAGGGACAGGTCTACGAGCAGTACTTC. Its protein is CASSLEGQVYEQYF.